The 26 T cell receptor beta chains presented below share a single source sample, sequenced in a study of OX40 agonist ivuxolimab in advanced cancers. The table came from immunoSEQ multiplex PCR; TCRdb's copy has only in-frame clones and leaves some out. The repertoire consists of 100,000 or so clones, with 92% occurring once and the leading ten covering about 3.4%. This specimen consisted of CD4+ or CD8+ T cells sorted from blood, obtained in a trial of the OX40 agonist ivuxolimab. These receptor sequences come from an adult with an advanced solid tumor such as melanoma, head and neck, liver or kidney cancer.

The chain combines TRBV27 with TRBJ2-5; D is ambiguous. Germline lookup yields CDR1 MNHEY and CDR2 SMNVEV (reference sequence). The V end lost 3 bases, the J end lost 1 base, and 12 bases lay between the germline ends. This CDR3 contains 15 residues. CDR3 sequence: CASSFIPAPQETQYF. As DNA, the CDR3 is TGTGCCAGCAGTTTCATCCCTGCCCCCCAAGAGACCCAGTACTTC.

V and J are TRBV11-3 and TRBJ2-3, with D possibly matching TRBD1 (5 bases). Germline CDR1 and CDR2: SGHNT and YENEEA. CDR3 length equals 13 residues. V was shortened by 5 bases and J by 3 bases, with 9 bases between the two germline ends. The CDR3 is CASSPRGTDTQYF. Written as DNA, the CDR3 is TGTGCCAGCAGCCCAAGGGGAACAGATACGCAGTATTTT.

The chain is built from TRBV7-6 and TRBJ1-4; 7 bases match TRBD1. CDR3 length equals 14 residues. From germline, CDR1 is SGHVS and CDR2 FNYEAQ. J lost 3 bases, V lost 3 bases, and 1 base had no gene match. DNA for the CDR3: TGTGCCAGCAGCTTGACAGGGCCTAATGAAAAACTGTTTTTT. Translated: CASSLTGPNEKLFF.

The chain carries TRBV2 and TRBJ2-1; 13 bases fit TRBD2. CDR3 size: 18 residues. In germline, CDR1 is SNHLY, CDR2 FYNNEI. V lost 4 bases to trimming and J lost 0 bases; unmatched junction nucleotides: 6. The CDR3 spells CASSGGLAGSTSYNEQFF. For the CDR3, the DNA is TGTGCCAGCAGTGGGGGACTAGCGGGATCCACCTCCTACAATGAGCAGTTCTTC. Full variable domain (rest looked up from reference TRBV2 and TRBJ2-1): EPEVTQTPSHQVTQMGQEVILRCVPISNHLYFYWYRQILGQKVEFLVSFYNNEISEKSEIFDDQFSVERPDGSNFTLKIRSTKLEDSAMYFCASSGGLAGSTSYNEQFFGPGTRLTVL.

This clone showed up just a few times. The same CDR3 also results from other DNA sequences found in this sample. The V and J genes are TRBV19 and TRBJ1-1; D not resolved. The CDR3 has 12 residues. The germline gives CDR1 LNHDA, CDR2 SQIVND (reference sequence). V was cut by 3 bases and J by 1 base, with 3 bases left in between. This chain's CDR3 is CASSIGNTEAFF. In DNA form, the CDR3 reads TGTGCCAGTAGTATCGGGAACACTGAAGCTTTCTTT.

The chain has TRBV28 and TRBJ1-5, with D unresolved. The CDR3 totals 17 residues. Per germline, CDR1 MDHEN and CDR2 SYDVKM. V was cut by 5 bases and J by 0 bases, with 17 bases left in between. The CDR3 bases are TGTGCCAGCAGTCCGACACTCCGGGAATATAGCAATCAGCCCCAGCATTTT. This sequence encodes CASSPTLREYSNQPQHF.

The chain carries TRBV10-2 and TRBJ2-1; 9 bases are a match to TRBD2. V was pared by 4 bases and J by 5 bases, with 6 bases of the junction left unmatched. CDR3 length: 15 amino acids. Germline assignment: CDR1 WSHSY and CDR2 SAAADI. The CDR3 DNA is TGCGCCAGCAGTGGCAAGGCGGGAGGGGACAATGAGCAGTTCTTC. Translation: CASSGKAGGDNEQFF.

This sequence joins TRBV2 and TRBJ2-1, with 11 bases matching TRBD2. Germline assignment: CDR1 SNHLY and CDR2 FYNNEI. Unmatched junction bases numbered 12, after V lost 3 bases and J lost 2 bases. The CDR3 has 19 residues. CDR3: CASSERGLAGGTAYNEQFF. The CDR3 DNA reads TGTGCCAGCAGTGAGAGGGGGCTAGCGGGAGGAACAGCCTACAATGAGCAGTTCTTC.

The chain has TRBV27 and TRBJ2-3, with 7 bases identical to TRBD2. The germline CDR1 and CDR2 sequences are MNHEY and SMNVEV (reference sequence). This CDR3 has 13 residues. The J segment lost 4 bases and the V segment lost 4 bases, leaving 2 bases of the junction unmatched. In nucleotides, the CDR3 is TGTGCCAGCAGTTGGGGGGGTTCAGATACGCAGTATTTT. Residues: CASSWGGSDTQYF.

The chain has TRBV28 and TRBJ1-2, with D perhaps matching TRBD1 (5 bases). The CDR3 sequence is 13 residues long. V lost 6 bases, J lost 3 bases, and 11 bases lay in between. Germline CDR1 MDHEN, CDR2 SYDVKM. The CDR3 region has the DNA TGTGCCAGCAGCCATGGGACTCACTATGGCTACACCTTC. It translates to CASSHGTHYGYTF.

The chain uses TRBV27 and TRBJ1-5, with D possibly being TRBD1 (5 bases). V was trimmed by 3 bases and J by 5 bases, leaving 11 bases between them. CDR3 length: 14 residues. Germline V CDR1 and CDR2: MNHEY, SMNVEV (reference sequence). The CDR3 region is CASSLGGADQPQHF. The CDR3 DNA reads TGTGCCAGCAGTTTGGGAGGGGCAGATCAGCCCCAGCATTTT.

The chain is built from TRBV13 and TRBJ2-1; D remains unclear. V was cut by 2 bases and J by 7 bases, with 6 bases left in between. CDR3 size: 12 residues. CDR1 and CDR2 from the germline V gene are PRHDT and FYEKMQ (reference sequence). The CDR3 here is CASSLRVNEQFF. In DNA form, the CDR3 reads TGTGCCAGCAGCTTAAGAGTAAATGAGCAGTTCTTC.

In its sample, this clone was seen a few times. CDR3 nucleotide sequence: TGTGCCAGCAGCCAAACAATGATGGGGGGGGATCAAGATACGCAGTATTTT. Translation: CASSQTMMGGDQDTQYF. V gene TRBV14 combines with J gene TRBJ2-3, with TRBD2 matching over 7 bases. The junction had 13 bases not matched to a gene; V was cut back by 2 bases and J by 5 bases. The CDR3 consists of 17 residues. Germline lookup yields CDR1 SGHDN and CDR2 FVKESK.

The chain uses TRBV27 and TRBJ2-5, with TRBD2 identical over 16 bases. The trim removed 2 bases at V and 7 bases at J, leaving 7 bases unmatched. The CDR3 is 17 residues long. Germline CDR1 and CDR2: MNHEY and SMNVEV (reference sequence). Written as DNA, the CDR3 is TGTGCCAGCAGTTTAACGGGACTAGCGGGGGGGCAGGTGACCCAGTACTTC. Its translation is CASSLTGLAGGQVTQYF.

V usage is TRBV9 and J usage is TRBJ1-6, with a possible D match to TRBD1 (5 bases). V lost 0 bases and J lost 6, with 10 bases in between. This CDR3 has 15 amino acids. Germline CDR1 reads SGDLS; CDR2 reads YYNGEE. The CDR3 sequence: CASSVVGTGNSPLHF. In DNA, the CDR3 is TGTGCCAGCAGCGTAGTCGGGACCGGTAATTCACCCCTCCACTTT.

V is TRBV13 and J is TRBJ2-1; the match to TRBD2 covers 12 bases. In germline, CDR1 is PRHDT, CDR2 FYEKMQ (reference sequence). This CDR3 is built from 16 residues. Trimming at V came to 4 bases and at J to 1 base, leaving 2 bases not matched to a gene. In DNA form, the CDR3 reads TGTGCCAGCAGCTCAGGACTAGCGGGGTCCTACAATGAGCAGTTCTTC. Encoded protein: CASSSGLAGSYNEQFF.

The chain carries TRBV19 and TRBJ1-5, with 8 bases lining up with TRBD1. Germline assignment: CDR1 LNHDA and CDR2 SQIVND (reference sequence). The CDR3 spans 16 residues. V shed 5 bases and J 0 bases; nucleotides not matched to a gene: 6. CDR3 coding DNA: TGTGCCAGTAGTGGGGGACAGGCTTATAGCAATCAGCCCCAGCATTTT. This translates into CASSGGQAYSNQPQHF.

This clone came up once. The CDR3 DNA sequence: TGTGCCAGCAGCTTAGGTGTATGGACAGGGGCGTACCAAGAGACCCAGTACTTC. Its protein is CASSLGVWTGAYQETQYF. V is TRBV7-8 and J is TRBJ2-5; 9 nucleotides agree with TRBD1. Germline V lookup: CDR1 SGHVS, CDR2 FQNEAQ. V was pared by 1 base and J by 0 bases, with 9 bases of the junction left unmatched. The CDR3 extends over 18 amino acids.

The rearrangement uses TRBV2 and TRBJ1-3; the D is unclear. V shed 3 bases and J shed 0 bases, with 21 bases lying between them. The CDR3 loop spans 19 amino acids. Germline values: CDR1 SNHLY, CDR2 FYNNEI. CDR3 loop: CASSEVPREGPNSGNTIYF. CDR3 DNA sequence: TGTGCCAGCAGTGAGGTTCCGCGAGAGGGCCCTAACTCTGGAAACACCATATATTTT.

This CDR3 is CASSSGIGLSEQYF. CDR3 coding DNA: TGTGCCAGCAGCTCTGGAATTGGACTGAGTGAGCAGTACTTC. The gene calls are TRBV7-8 and TRBJ2-7; TRBD2 is a possible D gene (5 bases). The ends were cut back, 4 bases at V and 7 bases at J, with 17 bases in the middle. There are 14 residues in the CDR3. Germline V gene data show CDR1 as SGHVS and CDR2 as FQNEAQ.

This clone came up once. This chain links TRBV7-2 with TRBJ1-6; D might be TRBD1 (5 bases). The V and J ends lost 0 bases and 3 bases respectively, with 15 bases between them. The CDR3 loop spans 18 amino acids. Germline CDR1 reads SGHTA; CDR2 reads FQGNSA. The DNA of the CDR3 is TGTGCCAGCAGCTTAGCGCTCGGACACGGGCTCTATAATTCACCCCTCCACTTT. Protein product: CASSLALGHGLYNSPLHF.

The genes are TRBV19 and TRBJ1-5; 7 nucleotides align to TRBD1. J was trimmed by 5 bases and V by 1 base; bases with no gene match: 8. There are 16 residues in the CDR3. CDR1 and CDR2 from the germline V gene are LNHDA and SQIVND (reference sequence). CDR3 DNA: TGTGCCAGTAGTATAGTTTATGGGACAGCGTATCAGCCCCAGCATTTT. Translating it yields CASSIVYGTAYQPQHF.

The chain combines TRBV10-3 with TRBJ1-1; D gene uncertain. The ends were cut back, 4 bases at V and 1 base at J, with 16 bases in the middle. The CDR3 runs 16 residues. Germline V gives CDR1 ENHRY, CDR2 SYGVKD. CDR3 sequence: CAISALPGWRNTEAFF. CDR3 bases: TGTGCCATCAGTGCCCTACCGGGGTGGAGGAACACTGAAGCTTTCTTT.

In nucleotides, the CDR3 is TGTGCCAGCAGCCCCGGACAGAGACTAGCCAAAAACATTCAGTACTTC. Protein: CASSPGQRLAKNIQYF. This rearrangement joins TRBV2 to TRBJ2-4; D possibly corresponds to TRBD1 (6 bases). The V gene's germline CDR1 is SNHLY and CDR2 FYNNEI. This CDR3 comprises 16 residues. Trimming removed 6 bases from V and 0 bases from J, with 15 bases in between.

The chain links TRBV9 to TRBJ1-2; D possibly corresponds to TRBD1 (5 bases). V lost 0 bases, J lost 4 bases, and 22 bases lay in between. CDR1 SGDLS and CDR2 YYNGEE come from the germline V gene. The CDR3 length is 18 residues. The CDR3 loop is CASSVGSWRDSGAYGYTF. Here the CDR3 DNA reads TGTGCCAGCAGCGTAGGGAGCTGGAGGGACTCCGGTGCCTATGGCTACACCTTC.

The rearrangement joins TRBV9 to TRBJ2-3; 12 bases are shared with TRBD2. V lost 3 bases, J lost 7 bases, and 6 bases stayed unmatched. The CDR3 contains 15 residues. From germline, CDR1 is SGDLS and CDR2 YYNGEE. CDR3 in DNA: TGTGCCAGCAGCGAAGCTAGCGGGAGGGGGTATACGCAGTATTTT. It yields the protein CASSEASGRGYTQYF.